The 9 T cell receptor beta chains listed next were all sequenced from one sample in a study of a mutant IDH1 vaccine in newly diagnosed glioma. Produced via immunoSEQ multiplex PCR; TCRdb's table is partial and in-frame only. The data show about 30,000 clones, approximately 90% seen once. Specified time point: week 5, during vaccination. Every single dose of the vaccine, 300 ug of mutant IDH1 20-mer peptide, came with topical imiquimod. For these receptors, no antigen is known. The sequenced sample was peripheral blood mononuclear cells (PBMCs), obtained from a glioma patient whose treatment included an IDH1 peptide vaccine. These receptors came from a middle-aged woman with glioma. Some clones in this sample may be carry-over from other donors' samples.

The rearrangement uses TRBV28 and TRBJ2-7; a possible D gene is TRBD1 (5 bases). Germline V gene data show CDR1 as MDHEN and CDR2 as SYDVKM. The germline V and J ends were trimmed by 2 bases and 2 bases, with 7 bases remaining between them. This CDR3 region has 13 residues. CDR3 bases: TGTGCCAGCAGTTTAGCAGGGCCCTACGAGCAGTACTTC. Its protein product is CASSLAGPYEQYF.

CDR3 region: CAIRGAGGDYGYTF. Here the CDR3 DNA reads TGTGCCATCAGAGGGGCAGGGGGCGACTATGGCTACACCTTC. The gene calls are TRBV10-3 and TRBJ1-2; 8 bases agree with TRBD1. The CDR3 extends over 14 amino acids. J lost 3 bases, V lost 6 bases, and 6 bases had no gene match. Germline V gives CDR1 ENHRY, CDR2 SYGVKD.

This clone has a handful of counts. CDR3 nucleotide sequence: TGTGCCAGCAGTGAGACAGGGGAGGACACTGAAGCTTTCTTT. The encoded protein is CASSETGEDTEAFF. The chain joins TRBV6-4 to TRBJ1-1, with TRBD1 matching over 8 bases. The CDR3 length is 14 residues. Germline CDR1 and CDR2: MRHNA and SNTAGT. V trimming: 3 bases; J trimming: 3 bases; junction bases outside the gene matches: 3.

With regard to this clone: A read error may produce the germline difference seen at one junction end. This chain links TRBV7-8 with TRBJ2-7; D could derive from TRBD1 or TRBD2 (5 bases each). The CDR3 runs 14 residues. Germline V gene lookup returns CDR1 SGHVS and CDR2 FQNEAQ. CDR3 residues: CASSLAGTFYGQYF. The CDR3 bases are TGTGCCAGCAGCTTGGCCGGGACCTTTTACGGGCAGTACTTC.

The V gene is TRBV7-9, the J gene TRBJ1-5, with D possibly TRBD1 on 6 matching bases. V gave up 5 bases and J gave up 7 bases, with 9 bases separating them. The germline V gene has CDR1 SEHNR and CDR2 FQNEAQ (reference sequence). The CDR3 is made up of 12 amino acids. The DNA of the CDR3 is TGTGCCAGCAGCCCACAGGGACAGCCCCAGCATTTT. It yields the protein CASSPQGQPQHF. The entire variable domain, with the rest obtained from reference TRBV7-9 and TRBJ1-5, is as follows: DTGVSQNPRHKITKRGQNVTFRCDPISEHNRLYWYRQTLGQGPEFLTYFQNEAQLEKSRLLSDRFSAERPKGSFSTLEIQRTEQGDSAMYLCASSPQGQPQHFGDGTRLSIL.

The chain is built from TRBV11-2 and TRBJ2-1; no reliable D call. Per germline, CDR1 SGHAT and CDR2 FQNNGV. The V and J ends lost 2 bases and 0 bases respectively, with 11 bases between them. CDR3 length: 16 residues. The CDR3 sequence is CASSLRVSSSYNEQFF. The CDR3 DNA follows: TGTGCCAGCAGCTTAAGGGTCTCTTCCTCCTACAATGAGCAGTTCTTC. The variable domain in full, with the rest retrieved from reference TRBV11-2 and TRBJ2-1, is EAGVAQSPRYKIIEKRQSVAFWCNPISGHATLYWYQQILGQGPKLLIQFQNNGVVDDSQLPKDRFSAERLKGVDSTLKIQPAKLEDSAVYLCASSLRVSSSYNEQFFGPGTRLTVL.

The J gene is TRBJ2-1, the V gene TRBV7-2; 7 bases fit TRBD2. Germline CDR1 reads SGHTA; CDR2 reads FQGNSA. The CDR3 runs to 14 residues. The J segment lost 3 bases and the V segment lost 2 bases, leaving 1 base of the junction unmatched. Here the CDR3 DNA reads TGTGCCAGCAGCTTACTAGCGGTCTACAATGAGCAGTTCTTC. Translating gives CASSLLAVYNEQFF.

The chain links TRBV29-1 to TRBJ1-1, with D possibly TRBD1 on 5 matching bases. The CDR3 loop spans 13 amino acids. Trimming cost V 7 bases and J 4 bases, with 16 bases left between them. Germline lookup yields CDR1 SQVTM and CDR2 ANQGSEA. DNA of the CDR3: TGCAGCGCCATCGACAGCTATTTCACTGAAGCTTTCTTT. This translates into CSAIDSYFTEAFF.

This chain links TRBV9 with TRBJ1-2; no clear D gene. Germline lookup yields CDR1 SGDLS and CDR2 YYNGEE. The CDR3 is 12 amino acids. Trimming took off 4 bases at V and 1 base at J, with 5 bases between the two ends. The CDR3 nucleotides read TGTGCCAGCAGCCTCGGTAACTATGGCTACACCTTC. Translation: CASSLGNYGYTF.